A single sample gave rise to the 3 T cell receptor beta chains below, sequenced in a study of cytomegalovirus exposure and HLA in healthy donors. Using immunoSEQ multiplex PCR, the repertoire was profiled, and TCRdb retains in-frame clones only, with some absent. The sample holds some 68,000 clones, 96% seen once. The sequencing sample was made of PBMCs. These receptors originate from a man younger than 35 in good health and CMV-seronegative.

The chain couples TRBV4-1 to TRBJ1-3; the match to TRBD1 covers 8 bases. The germline CDR1 and CDR2 sequences are MGHRA and YSYEKL. The CDR3 sequence is 16 residues long. V gave up 0 bases and J gave up 4 bases; unmatched junction bases: 5. The DNA for the CDR3 is TGCGCCAGCAGCCAAGATGTGACAGGGGTAGGAAACACCATATATTTT. Encoded protein: CASSQDVTGVGNTIYF.

The CDR3 coding sequence is TGCGCCAGCAGTGAACCGACAGGGAGCAACTATGGCTACACCTTC. Translated: CASSEPTGSNYGYTF. The chain uses TRBV10-2 and TRBJ1-2, with TRBD1 matching 7 bases. CDR3 length: 15 residues. Germline CDR1 is WSHSY and CDR2 is SAAADI. The V gene end was trimmed by 3 bases and the J gene end by 2 bases; junction bases not matched to a gene: 6.

The chain employs TRBV10-1 and TRBJ2-3, with TRBD2 matching 11 bases. The trim removed 1 base at V and 3 bases at J, leaving 3 bases unmatched. CDR3 length: 16 residues. Looked up from germline, CDR1 is WNHNN and CDR2 is SYGVQD (reference sequence). This CDR3 reads CASSELAGGPTDTQYF. The CDR3 DNA sequence: TGCGCCAGCAGTGAGTTAGCGGGAGGGCCGACAGATACGCAGTATTTT.